The clone carrying this TCR beta chain was found once. Its antigen is undetermined. These data belong to a study of shared clonotypes between healthy human individuals. Study-wide results and limits: For naive CD4 cells, around 5% of clonotypes were shared across a handful of donors. Naive subsets usually exceeded memory subsets in estimated richness.

Trimming removed 6 bases at V and 0 bases at J, with 8 bases between. CDR3 length equals 12 residues. CDR1 is GTSNPN and CDR2 is SVGIG in the germline V gene (reference sequence). Approximately 30,000 T cell genomes (about 210 ng DNA) went into each sorted-subset replicate. The assay was immunoSEQ multiplex PCR, and TCRdb's table has in-frame clones only and misses some. Among 2 million to 3 million clones, roughly 92% were seen once, and the ten largest hold roughly 0.14%. The chain employs TRBV30 and TRBJ2-5; D is possibly TRBD1 (6 bases). Sequencing was done on a sample of naive CD4+ T cells sorted from blood. Subset indicated: CD45RA+ positively selected. This sequence was found in a young man in good health. CDR3 in DNA: TGTGCCTGCGGACAGAACCAAGAGACCCAGTACTTC. It yields the protein CACGQNQETQYF.